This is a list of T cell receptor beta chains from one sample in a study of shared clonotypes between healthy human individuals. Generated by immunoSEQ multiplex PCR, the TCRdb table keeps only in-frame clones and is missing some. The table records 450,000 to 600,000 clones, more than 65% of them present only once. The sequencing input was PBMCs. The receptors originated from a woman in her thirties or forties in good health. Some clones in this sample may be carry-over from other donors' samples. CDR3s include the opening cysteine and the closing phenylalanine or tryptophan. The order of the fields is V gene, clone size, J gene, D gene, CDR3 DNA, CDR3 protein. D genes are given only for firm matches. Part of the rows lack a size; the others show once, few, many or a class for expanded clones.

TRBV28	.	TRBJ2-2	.	TGTGCCAGCCCAAGCTCGAACACCGGGGAGCTGTTTTTT	CASPSSNTGELFF
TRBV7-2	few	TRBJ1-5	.	TGTGCCAGCAGCTATCGGACTAATCAGCCCCAGCATTTT	CASSYRTNQPQHF
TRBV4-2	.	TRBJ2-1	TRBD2	TGTGCCAGCAGCCAAGATCACGGGAGGTCCCACAATGAGCAGTTCTTC	CASSQDHGRSHNEQFF
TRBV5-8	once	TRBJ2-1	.	TGTGCCAGCAGCCCCGAAGATCTTATGGATGAGCAGTTCTTC	CASSPEDLMDEQFF
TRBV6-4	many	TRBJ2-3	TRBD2	TGTGCCAGCAGTGACGGGACTAGCGGGGGAAGCACAGATACGCAGTATTTT	CASSDGTSGGSTDTQYF
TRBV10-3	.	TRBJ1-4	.	TGTGCCATCACCAGACAGGAGGGTGAAAAACTGTTTTTT	CAITRQEGEKLFF
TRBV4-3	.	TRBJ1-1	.	TGCGCCAGCAGCCAAGATCTATCCACTGAAGCTTTCTTT	CASSQDLSTEAFF
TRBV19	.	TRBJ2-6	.	TGTGCCAGTTCGGTTATGCACTCTGGGGCCAACGTCCTGACTTTC	CASSVMHSGANVLTF
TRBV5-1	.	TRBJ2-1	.	TGCGCCAGCAAGGTCCAAATAACCTCCTACAATGAGCAGTTCTTC	CASKVQITSYNEQFF
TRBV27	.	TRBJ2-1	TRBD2	TGTGCCAGCAGTAAACTAGCGGCGTTCTACAATGAGCAGTTCTTC	CASSKLAAFYNEQFF
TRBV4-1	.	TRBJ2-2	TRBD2	TGCGCCAGCAGCCAGTCGGGACTAGCGGGAGGCACCGGGGAGCTGTTTTTT	CASSQSGLAGGTGELFF
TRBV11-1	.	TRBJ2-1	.	TGTGCCAGCACCCCGTCTAGCGGAGGGGGGGCGGGGCAGTTCTTC	CASTPSSGGGAGQFF
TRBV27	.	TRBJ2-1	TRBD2	TGTGCCAGCGGGACTAGCGGGAACGCTGAGCAGTTCTTC	CASGTSGNAEQFF
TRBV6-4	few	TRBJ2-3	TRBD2	TGTGCCAGCAGCCCCCGAGGAGCGGGAGGGGGATCAGATACGCAGTATTTT	CASSPRGAGGGSDTQYF
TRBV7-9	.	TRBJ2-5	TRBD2	TGTGCCAGCAGCCCCCGGACTAGCGACCAAGAGACCCAGTACTTC	CASSPRTSDQETQYF
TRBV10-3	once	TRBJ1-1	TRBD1	TGTGCCATCAGTGAGTCGTACAGGGGGCAAGGCACTGAAGCTTTCTTT	CAISESYRGQGTEAFF
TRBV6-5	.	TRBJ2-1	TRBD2	TGTGCCAGCAGTTACTCGTTGGCTAGCGGGTACAATGAGCAGTTCTTC	CASSYSLASGYNEQFF
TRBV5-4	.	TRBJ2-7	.	TGTGCCAGCAGCTTGGGGAGGGGGGACAGTGCCTACGAGCAGTACTTC	CASSLGRGDSAYEQYF
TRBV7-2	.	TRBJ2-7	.	TGTGCCGGGCGGGCGGCAGGAACCTACGAGCAGTACTTC	CAGRAAGTYEQYF
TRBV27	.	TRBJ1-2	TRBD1	TGTGCCAGCAGCTTTGGACAGGGCTATGGCTACACCTTC	CASSFGQGYGYTF
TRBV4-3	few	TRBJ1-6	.	TGCGCCAGCAGCCAACAGGAAGATTCACCCCTCCACTTT	CASSQQEDSPLHF
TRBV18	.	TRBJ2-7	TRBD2	TGTGCCAGCTCACCTATCCTAGGACTAGCGGGAGCGGTGGGTTCCCGCGAGCAGTACTTC	CASSPILGLAGAVGSREQYF
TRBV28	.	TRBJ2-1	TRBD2	TGTGCCAGCAGTGAGACTAGCGGGAGTAGGGAGTTCTTC	CASSETSGSREFF
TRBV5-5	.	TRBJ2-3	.	TGTGCCAGCAGCCCGGAGACAGATACGCAGTATTTT	CASSPETDTQYF
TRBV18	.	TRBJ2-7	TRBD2	TGTGCCAGCTCACCAACTAGCGGGACGGTCTACGAGCAGTACTTC	CASSPTSGTVYEQYF
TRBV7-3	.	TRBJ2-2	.	TGTGCCAGCAGCTTCCGGCCCGGGGAGCTGTTTTTT	CASSFRPGELFF
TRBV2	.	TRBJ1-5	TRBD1	TGTGCCAGCAGTACCGGGACAGGTTATTTTCAGCCCCAGCATTTT	CASSTGTGYFQPQHF
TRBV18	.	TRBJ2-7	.	TGTGCCAGCTCGTTAAGCTCCTACGAGCAGTACTTC	CASSLSSYEQYF
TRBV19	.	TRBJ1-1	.	TGTGCCAGTAGGGCCGCTGAAGCTTTCTTT	CASRAAEAFF
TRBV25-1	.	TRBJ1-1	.	TGTGCCAGCAGTGAATGGGACCGAGGGTTTCCTGAAGCTTTCTTT	CASSEWDRGFPEAFF
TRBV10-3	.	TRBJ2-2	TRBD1	TGTGCCATCAGACTCCCCGGGACAGGGGATACCGGGGAGCTGTTTTTT	CAIRLPGTGDTGELFF
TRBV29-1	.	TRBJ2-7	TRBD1	TGCAGCGCCCGGGACAGGGAAGCTTCCGAGCAGTACTTC	CSARDREASEQYF
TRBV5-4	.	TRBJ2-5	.	TGTGCCAGCAGCTTTTCTCAGATAGCCACACAAGAGACCCAGTACTTC	CASSFSQIATQETQYF
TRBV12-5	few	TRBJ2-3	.	TGTGCTAGTGGTTCGGACTACACAGATACGCAGTATTTT	CASGSDYTDTQYF
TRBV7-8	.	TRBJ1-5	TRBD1	TGTGCCAGCAGACAGGGGTTTGGGGACAATCAGCCCCAGCATTTT	CASRQGFGDNQPQHF
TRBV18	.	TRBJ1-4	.	TGTGCCAGCTCCCTACAGGGAACTAATGAAAAACTGTTTTTT	CASSLQGTNEKLFF
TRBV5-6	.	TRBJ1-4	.	TGTGCCAGCAGCGAGGGCGGGCGAGCTAATGAAAAACTGTTTTTT	CASSEGGRANEKLFF
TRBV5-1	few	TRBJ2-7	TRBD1	TGCGCCAGCAGCCAGGACAGGGCCTACGAGCAGTACTTC	CASSQDRAYEQYF
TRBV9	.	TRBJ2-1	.	TGTGCCAGCAGCTTGAAAACCGGGACCACAAAAGGTAGCTCCTACAATGAGCAGTTCTTC	CASSLKTGTTKGSSYNEQFF
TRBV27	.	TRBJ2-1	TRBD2	TGTGCCAGCAATCTAGCGGGACCTTACAATGAGCAGTTCTTC	CASNLAGPYNEQFF
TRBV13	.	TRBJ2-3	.	TGTGCCAGCAGCCATCTAAACACAGATACGCAGTATTTT	CASSHLNTDTQYF
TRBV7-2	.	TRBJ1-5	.	TGTGCCAGCAGCCCCGACGCAGGAGGAGTCAATCAGCCCCAGCATTTT	CASSPDAGGVNQPQHF
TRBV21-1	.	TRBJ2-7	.	TGTGCCAGCAGCCCCCCAGAGTCTGCCTACGAGCAGTACTTC	CASSPPESAYEQYF
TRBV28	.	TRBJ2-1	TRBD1	TGTGCCAGCAAAGGGGGCTCTTCCACCTACAATGAGCAGTTCTTC	CASKGGSSTYNEQFF
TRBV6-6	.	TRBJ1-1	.	TGTGCCAGCACAAAAGGGGGAATGAACACTGAAGCTTTCTTT	CASTKGGMNTEAFF
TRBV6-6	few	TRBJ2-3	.	TGTGCCAGCAGAGGGAAGAGGGACACCACAGATACGCAGTATTTT	CASRGKRDTTDTQYF
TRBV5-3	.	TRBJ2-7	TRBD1	TGTGCCAGAAGCCCCAATATCGACGGGACAGCCAACACTCGATACGAGCAGTACTTC	CARSPNIDGTANTRYEQYF
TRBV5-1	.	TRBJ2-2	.	TGCGCCAGCAGCCCGGACCGGGGGAGACTCGCCGGGGAGCTGTTTTTT	CASSPDRGRLAGELFF
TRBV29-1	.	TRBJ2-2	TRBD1	TGCAGCGTTTTTTTTACAGGGGCATCTGGGGAGCTGTTTTTT	CSVFFTGASGELFF
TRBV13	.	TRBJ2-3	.	TGTGCCAGCAGCCAGAGGGGCACAGATACGCAGTATTTT	CASSQRGTDTQYF
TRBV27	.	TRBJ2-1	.	TGTGCCAGCAGTTTAGACAAGGCCAGGAGTTCCTACAATGAGCAGTTCTTC	CASSLDKARSSYNEQFF
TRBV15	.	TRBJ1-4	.	TGTGCCACCAGCAGAGATGGGGCCCAATTTGAAAAACTGTTTTTT	CATSRDGAQFEKLFF